The subject of this entry is one T cell receptor (beta chain). Its cognate antigen is unknown. This sample is drawn from a study of cytomegalovirus exposure and HLA in healthy donors. Germline assignment: CDR1 LNHNV and CDR2 YYDKDF (reference sequence). The CDR3 is 15 residues long. Losses at the gene ends were 8 bases for V and 6 bases for J; bases not matched to a gene: 12. Study findings and constraints: Versus the roughly 700-donor mean, an Asian-associated ancestry cluster reportedly showed fewer N-insertions in a later analysis. TCR beta V- and J-gene trimming was later associated with a missense DCLRE1C variant. In terms of immune exposure information, only CMV serostatus was available.

This PCR relied on a set of 60 Vbeta primers and 13 Jbeta primers. Using immunoSEQ multiplex PCR, the repertoire was profiled, and TCRdb retains in-frame clones only, with some absent. The top ten hold 6.2% of the sample, which has roughly 150,000 clones, around 82% seen once. The source of this sequence is a woman in her thirties or forties in good health and CMV-seropositive. The genes are TRBV15 and TRBJ2-1; 8 bases agree with TRBD2. Specimen: PBMCs. Written as DNA, the CDR3 is TGTGCCACCCCCAGGCGGGAGGCTAGTAGCAATGAGCAGTTCTTC. Protein product: CATPRREASSNEQFF. The variable domain in full, completed from reference TRBV15 and TRBJ2-1, reads DAMVIQNPRYQVTQFGKPVTLSCSQTLNHNVMYWYQQKSSQAPKLLFHYYDKDFNNEADTPDNFQSRRPNTSFCFLDIRSPGLGDTAMYLCATPRREASSNEQFFGPGTRLTVL.